Each of the 32 T cell receptor beta chains below was sequenced from the same sample in a study of blood T cell repertoires in COVID-19. Sequencing was performed with immunoSEQ multiplex PCR; in TCRdb, only in-frame clones are kept and a portion is missing. Of about 160,000 clones in the sample, over 80% were seen once. The sample taken for sequencing was peripheral blood. The source of these receptors is a man younger than 45 with COVID-19, enrolled during active disease.

This clone was recorded once. This sequence joins TRBV7-9 and TRBJ2-5, with D possibly matching TRBD2 (5 bases). The CDR3 is made up of 18 amino acids. Trimming removed 0 bases at V and 2 bases at J, with 19 bases between. Germline V CDR1 and CDR2: SEHNR, FQNEAQ (reference sequence). The CDR3 sequence: CASSLALRSSRFQETQYF. CDR3 nucleotides: TGTGCCAGCAGCTTAGCTTTAAGATCTAGCAGGTTTCAAGAGACCCAGTACTTC.

The genes are TRBV28 and TRBJ1-5, with unresolved D. In germline, CDR1 is MDHEN, CDR2 SYDVKM. The V and J ends lost 6 bases and 1 base respectively, with 10 bases between them. The CDR3 has 14 amino acids. CDR3 coding DNA: TGTGCCAGCAGGAGTCGTCCAAGCAATCAGCCCCAGCATTTT. This translates into CASRSRPSNQPQHF.

The DNA for the CDR3 is TGTGCCAGCAGCCAAGAGCTTTTTCTAGTTACGAACACCGGGGAGCTGTTTTTT. Its translation: CASSQELFLVTNTGELFF. This chain joins TRBV3-1 (or the pseudogene TRBV3-2) and TRBJ2-2; unclear D gene. V lost 0 bases, J lost 0 bases, and 14 bases lay in between. The CDR3 extends over 18 amino acids. CDR1 is LGHDT and CDR2 is YNNKEL in the germline V gene (reference sequence).

This chain's CDR3 is CASSYSGTSGVNEQFF. The CDR3 DNA reads as TGTGCCAGCAGTTATTCCGGGACTAGCGGGGTAAATGAGCAGTTCTTC. The V gene is TRBV6-2 or TRBV6-3, the J gene TRBJ2-1, with 13 bases identical to TRBD2. The V gene's germline CDR1 is MNHEY and CDR2 SVGEGT. J gave up 7 bases and V 3 bases, and 6 bases lay outside the gene matches. The CDR3 covers 16 residues.

The chain joins TRBV28 to TRBJ1-3; TRBD1 matches 8 bases. The CDR3 has 17 residues. In germline, CDR1 is MDHEN, CDR2 SYDVKM. V shed 11 bases, J shed 4 bases, and the junction held 19 bases outside the gene matches. The CDR3 is CAGGTDRESVGGNTIYF. CDR3 in DNA: TGTGCCGGTGGGACGGACAGGGAGAGTGTCGGCGGAAACACCATATATTTT.

To note about this clone: This sample also contains other DNA sequences that code for the same CDR3. The chain combines TRBV7-3 with TRBJ2-3; 7 bases fit TRBD1. With 5 bases clipped from V and 1 base from J, the junction kept 3 bases outside the gene matches. The germline V gene has CDR1 SGHTA and CDR2 FQGTGA. The length of the CDR3 is 14 residues. The CDR3 DNA is TGTGCCAGCAGCCCCGGACAGGGCACAGATACGCAGTATTTT. Translated: CASSPGQGTDTQYF.

The rearrangement joins TRBV7-2 to TRBJ2-7, with 14 bases that match TRBD2. Looked up from germline, CDR1 is SGHTA and CDR2 is FQGNSA. V gave up 7 bases and J gave up 2 bases; unmatched junction bases: 4. The CDR3 loop spans 15 amino acids. CDR3 in amino acids: CASKRTSGGPYEQYF. The CDR3 region has the DNA TGTGCCAGCAAGCGGACTAGCGGGGGGCCCTACGAGCAGTACTTC.

The J gene is TRBJ1-4, the V gene TRBV10-3; TRBD1 agrees at 9 bases. The germline V gene has CDR1 ENHRY and CDR2 SYGVKD. This CDR3 has 14 residues. V was pared by 5 bases and J by 7 bases, with 5 bases of the junction left unmatched. CDR3 residues: CAISPGTGSEKLFF. Written as DNA, the CDR3 is TGTGCCATCAGTCCCGGGACAGGGTCTGAAAAACTGTTTTTT.

J is TRBJ1-2 and V is TRBV18; 7 bases agree with TRBD1. V dropped 2 bases and J dropped 4; count of bases not matched to a gene: 4. CDR3 length: 14 residues. In germline, CDR1 is KGHSH, CDR2 LQKENI. Here the CDR3 DNA reads TGTGCCAGCTCACCAGGATCAGGGGGCTATGGCTACACCTTC. As protein: CASSPGSGGYGYTF. Supplemented by reference TRBV18 and TRBJ1-2, the full variable domain reads NAGVMQNPRHLVRRRGQEARLRCSPMKGHSHVYWYRQLPEEGLKFMVYLQKENIIDESGMPKERFSAEFPKEGPSILRIQQVVRGDSAAYFCASSPGSGGYGYTFGSGTRLTVV.

CDR3 nucleotide sequence: TGTGCCAGCAGTTACTCGAGGGGTAGGGGGCTCATCGAGCAGTACTTC. Translating gives CASSYSRGRGLIEQYF. J is TRBJ2-7 and V is TRBV6-5; 7 nucleotides agree with TRBD1. Losses at the gene ends were 0 bases for V and 6 bases for J; bases not matched to a gene: 11. Germline V lookup: CDR1 MNHEY, CDR2 SVGAGI. The CDR3 spans 16 residues.

The chain joins TRBV5-1 to TRBJ1-1; D remains ambiguous. Germline assignment: CDR1 SGHRS and CDR2 YFSETQ. Trimming pared 1 base from V and 4 bases from J, leaving 11 bases between. This CDR3 contains 14 residues. The CDR3 protein is CASSLSARGTEAFF. CDR3 bases: TGCGCCAGCAGCTTGAGCGCCCGGGGCACTGAAGCTTTCTTT.

The rearrangement joins TRBV9 to TRBJ2-7; perhaps TRBD2 as D (5 bases). Germline V gene sequence: CDR1 SGDLS, CDR2 YYNGEE. The CDR3 runs 14 residues. Trimming cost V 0 bases and J 3 bases, with 10 bases left between them. The CDR3 is CASSVAGMNYEQYF. The CDR3 coding sequence is TGTGCCAGCAGCGTAGCCGGGATGAACTACGAGCAGTACTTC.

The rearrangement links TRBV19 to TRBJ1-5; D uncertain. Germline CDR1 is LNHDA and CDR2 is SQIVND (reference sequence). The CDR3 runs to 15 residues. V lost 5 bases to trimming and J lost 7 bases, with 18 bases between them. The CDR3 DNA is TGTGCCAGTAGTGGCCGGACCTCAGCGGGACAGCCCCAGCATTTT. This translates into CASSGRTSAGQPQHF.

In the case of this clone: This same CDR3 is encoded by further DNA sequences in the sample. This chain connects TRBV19 to TRBJ2-7; 11 bases align to TRBD2. CDR3 length: 15 amino acids. Germline-derived CDR1 and CDR2 are LNHDA and SQIVND (reference sequence). As DNA, the CDR3 is TGTGCTAGTTTGGATAGCGGGAGGGGCAACTACGAGCAGTACTTC. Protein: CASLDSGRGNYEQYF.

The rearrangement links TRBV30 to TRBJ1-2; D perhaps matches TRBD1 (6 bases). Germline V gives CDR1 GTSNPN, CDR2 SVGIG (reference sequence). The ends were cut back, 0 bases at V and 4 bases at J, with 12 bases in the middle. This CDR3 is 14 amino acids long. The CDR3, as DNA: TGTGCCTGGAGTGTTACAGGGATAGGCTATGGCTACACCTTC. Translated, it gives CAWSVTGIGYGYTF. Supplemented by reference TRBV30 and TRBJ1-2, the full variable domain reads SQTIHQWPATLVQPVGSPLSLECTVEGTSNPNLYWYRQAAGRGLQLLFYSVGIGQISSEVPQNLSASRPQDRQFILSSKKLLLSDSGFYLCAWSVTGIGYGYTFGSGTRLTVV.

This clone was seen just once. The V call is TRBV15, the J call TRBJ1-6, with TRBD1 matching over 7 bases. The CDR3 is 17 amino acids. The germline CDR1 and CDR2 sequences are LNHNV and YYDKDF (reference sequence). Trimming at V came to 0 bases and at J to 7 bases, leaving 9 bases not matched to a gene. The CDR3 DNA is TGTGCCACCAGCAGAGATCCCCGTAAGACAGGGAATTCACCCCTCCACTTT. This codes for CATSRDPRKTGNSPLHF.

J is TRBJ1-1 and V is TRBV5-4; 7 nucleotides agree with TRBD1. The CDR3 extends over 15 amino acids. Germline V gene sequence: CDR1 SGHNT, CDR2 YYREEE (reference sequence). With V trimmed by 3 bases and J by 6 bases, 11 bases remained unmatched. In DNA form, the CDR3 reads TGTGCCAGCAGCTCCGGACAGGCTCCTCGCCCTGAAGCTTTCTTT. Translation gives CASSSGQAPRPEAFF. The whole variable domain, filled in from reference TRBV5-4 and TRBJ1-1, reads ETGVTQSPTHLIKTRGQQVTLRCSSQSGHNTVSWYQQALGQGPQFIFQYYREEENGRGNFPPRFSGLQFPNYSSELNVNALELDDSALYLCASSSGQAPRPEAFFGQGTRLTVV.

The rearrangement joins TRBV5-4 to TRBJ2-1; the match to TRBD1 covers 9 bases. V was pared by 3 bases and J by 0 bases, with 10 bases of the junction left unmatched. The length of the CDR3 is 18 residues. Germline CDR1 reads SGHNT; CDR2 reads YYREEE (reference sequence). This CDR3 is CASSSPRGTGSSYNEQFF. CDR3 sequence (DNA): TGTGCCAGCAGCTCCCCCCGGGGGACAGGGAGCTCCTACAATGAGCAGTTCTTC.

This clone came up once. The J gene is TRBJ1-2, the V gene TRBV7-2; 7 bases agree with TRBD1. The CDR3 spans 16 residues. Germline lookup yields CDR1 SGHTA and CDR2 FQGNSA. J gave up 2 bases and V 0 bases, and 6 bases lay outside the gene matches. The CDR3 nucleotides read TGTGCCAGCAGCTTAGCCCCGGGCAGGGGGAACTATGGCTACACCTTC. This codes for CASSLAPGRGNYGYTF.

The chain combines TRBV5-1 with TRBJ1-1, with D unresolved. The CDR3 has 14 amino acids. Trimming shortened V by 7 bases and J by 1 base, and 14 bases separated the two germline ends. Germline V gene lookup returns CDR1 SGHRS and CDR2 YFSETQ. This CDR3 is CASESGAGNTEAFF. In nucleotides, the CDR3 is TGCGCCAGCGAATCTGGAGCGGGGAACACTGAAGCTTTCTTT.

With respect to this clone: One junction end disagrees with the germline gene, perhaps due to a read error. The chain is built from TRBV16 and TRBJ2-7, with 7 bases fitting TRBD2. This CDR3 is built from 18 residues. CDR1 is KGHSY and CDR2 is FQNENV in the germline V gene. This chain's CDR3 is CASSPLEGGELFGVRANF. The CDR3, as DNA: TGTGCCAGCAGCCCTCTCGAGGGAGGGGAACTATTTGGGGTACGAGCCAACTTC.

The chain recombines TRBV15 with TRBJ2-2; TRBD2 matches 7 bases. Per the germline V gene, CDR1 is LNHNV and CDR2 is YYDKDF (reference sequence). The CDR3 extends over 14 amino acids. The trim removed 8 bases at V and 2 bases at J, leaving 5 bases unmatched. The CDR3 nucleotides read TGTGCCACCCTAGCGGAGATAAACACCGGGGAGCTGTTTTTT. Translating it yields CATLAEINTGELFF.

The chain recombines TRBV2 with TRBJ1-1; 8 positions agree with TRBD1. V dropped 6 bases and J dropped 4; count of bases not matched to a gene: 13. From germline, CDR1 is SNHLY and CDR2 FYNNEI. CDR3 length: 16 residues. The DNA for the CDR3 is TGTGCCAGCAGCGATGGACAGGGTAGGGTCGGCACTGAAGCTTTCTTT. Translated, it gives CASSDGQGRVGTEAFF.

The chain joins TRBV7-8 to TRBJ1-5; 7 nucleotides match TRBD1. The V gene's germline CDR1 is SGHVS and CDR2 FQNEAQ. This CDR3 has 17 amino acids. V lost 2 bases, J lost 3 bases, and 10 bases stayed unmatched. CDR3 bases: TGTGCCAGCAGCTTACTTGTGACAGGGATGATCAATCAGCCCCAGCATTTT. The encoded protein is CASSLLVTGMINQPQHF.

The rearrangement links TRBV7-2 to TRBJ2-7, with 7 bases matching TRBD1. V trimming: 5 bases; J trimming: 6 bases; junction bases outside the gene matches: 7. Germline CDR1 and CDR2: SGHTA and FQGNSA. This CDR3 is 13 amino acids long. CDR3 amino acids: CASSPNRGTEQYF. In DNA form, the CDR3 reads TGTGCCAGCAGCCCCAACAGGGGTACCGAGCAGTACTTC.

The table lists this clone with a count of one. The V call is TRBV5-4, the J call TRBJ2-6, with D possibly matching TRBD2 (6 bases). The V and J ends lost 2 bases and 0 bases respectively, with 6 bases between them. Per the germline V gene, CDR1 is SGHNT and CDR2 is YYREEE (reference sequence). The CDR3 consists of 15 residues. The CDR3 sequence is CASSFSGSGANVLTF. The CDR3 DNA reads TGTGCCAGCAGCTTTAGCGGCTCTGGGGCCAACGTCCTGACTTTC. Full variable domain (outside the CDR3, taken from reference TRBV5-4 and TRBJ2-6): ETGVTQSPTHLIKTRGQQVTLRCSSQSGHNTVSWYQQALGQGPQFIFQYYREEENGRGNFPPRFSGLQFPNYSSELNVNALELDDSALYLCASSFSGSGANVLTFGAGSRLTVL.

This clone was counted once. The chain employs TRBV14 and TRBJ2-7; D perhaps matches TRBD1 (6 bases). CDR3 length: 13 residues. Germline V CDR1 and CDR2: SGHDN, FVKESK. The germline V and J ends were trimmed by 5 bases and 2 bases, with 10 bases remaining between them. The CDR3, as DNA: TGTGCCAGCAGCGACGACAGGCCCTACGAGCAGTACTTC. It is translated as CASSDDRPYEQYF.

The CDR3 spells CASSPTGYNSPLHF. The CDR3 DNA follows: TGTGCCAGCAGTCCGACAGGTTATAATTCACCCCTCCACTTT. This chain uses TRBV6-4 with TRBJ1-6, with a weak D call TRBD1 (6 bases). The CDR3 contains 14 residues. Trimming removed 5 bases from V and 4 bases from J, with 9 bases in between. The germline V gene has CDR1 MRHNA and CDR2 SNTAGT.

The CDR3 nucleotides are TGTGCCAGTACCCCAGATCGGGGACAGGGAAAGGAAAAACTGTTTTTT. Protein sequence: CASTPDRGQGKEKLFF. The chain joins TRBV19 to TRBJ1-4; 9 bases are a match to TRBD1. The CDR3 consists of 16 residues. The trim removed 7 bases at V and 8 bases at J, leaving 14 bases unmatched. The germline V gene has CDR1 LNHDA and CDR2 SQIVND (reference sequence).

This clone was seen once. This chain links TRBV5-1 with TRBJ2-2; 8 bases are shared with TRBD2. Germline V gene sequence: CDR1 SGHRS, CDR2 YFSETQ. The CDR3 consists of 16 residues. Unmatched junction bases numbered 6, after V lost 0 bases and J lost 5 bases. The CDR3 nucleotides read TGCGCCAGCAGCTTGGAAGCGGGAGTATCGACCGGGGAGCTGTTTTTT. Amino acid sequence: CASSLEAGVSTGELFF.

The chain recombines TRBV28 with TRBJ1-2, with 7 bases identical to TRBD1. Germline values: CDR1 MDHEN, CDR2 SYDVKM. V shed 2 bases and J 0 bases; nucleotides not matched to a gene: 3. The CDR3 is 15 residues long. CDR3 loop: CASSLAGTANYGYTF. CDR3 coding DNA: TGTGCCAGCAGTTTAGCCGGGACAGCTAACTATGGCTACACCTTC.

The chain couples TRBV29-1 to TRBJ2-7, with D perhaps TRBD1 (5 bases). Germline loops: CDR1 SQVTM, CDR2 ANQGSEA. This CDR3 spans 15 amino acids. V was shortened by 0 bases and J by 0 bases, with 12 bases between the two germline ends. Written as DNA, the CDR3 is TGCAGCGTTGAAGAGCAGGGCTACTTCTCCTACGAGCAGTACTTC. It is translated as CSVEEQGYFSYEQYF.